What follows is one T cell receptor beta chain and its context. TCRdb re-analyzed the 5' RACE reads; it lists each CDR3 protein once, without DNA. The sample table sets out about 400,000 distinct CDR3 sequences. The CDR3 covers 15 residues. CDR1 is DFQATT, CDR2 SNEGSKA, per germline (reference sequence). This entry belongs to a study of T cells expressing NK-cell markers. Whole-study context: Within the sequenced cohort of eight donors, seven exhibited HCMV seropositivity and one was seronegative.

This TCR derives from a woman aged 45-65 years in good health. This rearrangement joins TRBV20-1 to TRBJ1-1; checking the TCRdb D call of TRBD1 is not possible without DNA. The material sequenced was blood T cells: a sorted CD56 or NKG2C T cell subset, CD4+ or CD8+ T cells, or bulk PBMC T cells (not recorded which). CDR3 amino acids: CSARVAGGGGTEAFF.